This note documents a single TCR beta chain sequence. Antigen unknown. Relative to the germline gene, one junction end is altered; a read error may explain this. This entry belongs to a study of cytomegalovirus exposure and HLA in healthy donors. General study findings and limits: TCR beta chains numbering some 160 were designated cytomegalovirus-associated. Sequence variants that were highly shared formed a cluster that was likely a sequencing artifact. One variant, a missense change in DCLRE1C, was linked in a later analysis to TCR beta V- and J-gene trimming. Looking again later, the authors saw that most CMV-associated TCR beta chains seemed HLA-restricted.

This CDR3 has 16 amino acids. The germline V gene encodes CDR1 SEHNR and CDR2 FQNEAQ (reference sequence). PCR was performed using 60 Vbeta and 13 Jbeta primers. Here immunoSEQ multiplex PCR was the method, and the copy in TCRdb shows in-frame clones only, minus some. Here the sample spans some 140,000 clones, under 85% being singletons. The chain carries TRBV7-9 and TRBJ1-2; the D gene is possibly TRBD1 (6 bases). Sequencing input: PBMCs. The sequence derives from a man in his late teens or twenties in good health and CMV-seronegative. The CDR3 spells CSSSSAGTRQNYGYTF. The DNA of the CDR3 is TGTTCCAGCAGCTCGGCCGGGACACGACAGAACTATGGCTACACCTTC.